The 10 T cell receptor beta chains reported below all come from one sample, sequenced in a study of blood T cell repertoires in COVID-19. TCRdb keeps only in-frame clones here, not all; method: immunoSEQ multiplex PCR. The sample has about 95,000 clones; about 80% are singletons. Material: peripheral blood. These TCRs come from a human donor in a cohort sampled during active COVID-19.

The J gene is TRBJ2-1, the V gene TRBV6-1; 8 bases are shared with TRBD2. Germline CDR1 is MNHNS and CDR2 is SASEGT. With 2 bases clipped from V and 6 bases from J, the junction kept 3 bases outside the gene matches. CDR3 length: 14 residues. The CDR3 nucleotides are TGTGCCAGCAGTGAATTCGGGGGGGGCAATGAGCAGTTCTTC. As protein: CASSEFGGGNEQFF.

This chain uses TRBV7-2 with TRBJ2-7; 9 bases are shared with TRBD2. The CDR3 covers 14 residues. J gave up 2 bases and V 6 bases, and 5 bases lay outside the gene matches. In germline, CDR1 is SGHTA, CDR2 FQGNSA. The CDR3 DNA reads as TGTGCCAGCAGTCCCCAGCGGGGGGCCTACGAGCAGTACTTC. It translates to CASSPQRGAYEQYF.

This chain links TRBV5-1 with TRBJ2-3; 10 nucleotides match TRBD2. CDR3 length: 16 amino acids. From germline, CDR1 is SGHRS and CDR2 YFSETQ. With V trimmed by 2 bases and J by 6 bases, 9 bases remained unmatched. In DNA form, the CDR3 reads TGCGCCAGCAGCTTCTCCGCTAGCGGGGGCGGGGATACGCAGTATTTT. Amino acids: CASSFSASGGGDTQYF.

This chain connects TRBV18 to TRBJ1-4, with a weak D call TRBD1 (6 bases). This CDR3 has 15 residues. V was pared by 2 bases and J by 4 bases, with 11 bases between. Germline V CDR1 and CDR2: KGHSH, LQKENI. CDR3 nucleotide sequence: TGTGCCAGCTCACCAACAGGGAGCCTTAATGAAAAACTGTTTTTT. Encoded protein: CASSPTGSLNEKLFF. Drawing the rest from reference TRBV18 and TRBJ1-4, the complete variable domain is NAGVMQNPRHLVRRRGQEARLRCSPMKGHSHVYWYRQLPEEGLKFMVYLQKENIIDESGMPKERFSAEFPKEGPSILRIQQVVRGDSAAYFCASSPTGSLNEKLFFGSGTQLSVL.

This clone was detected once. The V gene is TRBV3-1 (or the pseudogene TRBV3-2), the J gene TRBJ2-5; D call uncertain. Trimming removed 3 bases from V and 0 bases from J, with 11 bases in between. There are 15 residues in the CDR3. Germline V lookup: CDR1 LGHDT, CDR2 YNNKEL (reference sequence). The CDR3 nucleotides are TGTGCCAGCAGCCACCAAGACGACAACCAAGAGACCCAGTACTTC. Its protein product is CASSHQDDNQETQYF.

The chain recombines TRBV27 with TRBJ2-5, with D tentatively TRBD1 (5 bases). The CDR3 is made up of 15 amino acids. V dropped 1 base and J dropped 7 bases, with 16 bases sitting between them. CDR1 is MNHEY, CDR2 SMNVEV, per germline (reference sequence). CDR3 sequence: CASSLFGQPTGTQYF. DNA of the CDR3: TGTGCCAGCAGTTTATTCGGCCAGCCAACAGGGACCCAGTACTTC.

The rearrangement links TRBV5-6 to TRBJ1-2, with a weak D call TRBD1 (5 bases). The CDR3 runs 14 residues. Germline V CDR1 and CDR2: SGHDT, YYEEEE. The V end lost 3 bases, the J end lost 5 bases, and 14 bases lay between the germline ends. Here the CDR3 reads CASSWPGTGYGYTF. The CDR3 DNA reads as TGTGCCAGCAGCTGGCCGGGGACTGGTTATGGCTACACCTTC.

The chain has TRBV5-1 and TRBJ1-1; TRBD1 matches 9 bases. The J segment lost 1 base and the V segment lost 0 bases, leaving 7 bases of the junction unmatched. The germline gives CDR1 SGHRS, CDR2 YFSETQ. This CDR3 comprises 17 residues. For the CDR3, the DNA is TGCGCCAGCAGCTTGGCCCAACTGGACAGGGGGAACACTGAAGCTTTCTTT. This translates into CASSLAQLDRGNTEAFF. Complete variable domain (other parts from reference TRBV5-1 and TRBJ1-1): KAGVTQTPRYLIKTRGQQVTLSCSPISGHRSVSWYQQTPGQGLQFLFEYFSETQRNKGNFPGRFSGRQFSNSRSEMNVSTLELGDSALYLCASSLAQLDRGNTEAFFGQGTRLTVV.

This chain connects TRBV6-5 to TRBJ2-1; 8 bases map to TRBD2. With V trimmed by 10 bases and J by 6 bases, 11 bases remained unmatched. Germline V gene sequence: CDR1 MNHEY, CDR2 SVGAGI. The CDR3 consists of 14 residues. CDR3 amino acids: CATLSGGGTNEQFF. The DNA for the CDR3 is TGTGCCACCCTGTCGGGGGGGGGTACCAATGAGCAGTTCTTC.

This clone was counted between two and nine times. The rearrangement links TRBV9 to TRBJ2-7; 11 nucleotides align to TRBD1. The V and J ends lost 3 bases and 7 bases, in that order; junction bases with no gene match: 9. CDR1 is SGDLS, CDR2 YYNGEE, per germline. The CDR3 spans 15 residues. CDR3 amino acids: CASSEGGQGAREQYF. In DNA form, the CDR3 reads TGTGCCAGCAGCGAGGGCGGACAGGGGGCGAGGGAGCAGTACTTC.